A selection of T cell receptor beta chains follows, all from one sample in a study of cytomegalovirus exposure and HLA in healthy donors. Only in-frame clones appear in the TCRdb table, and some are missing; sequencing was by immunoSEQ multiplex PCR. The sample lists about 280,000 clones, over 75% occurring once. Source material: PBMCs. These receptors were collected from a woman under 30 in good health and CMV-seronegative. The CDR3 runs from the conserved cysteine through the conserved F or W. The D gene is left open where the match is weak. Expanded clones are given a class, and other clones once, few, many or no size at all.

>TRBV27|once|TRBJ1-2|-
TGTGCCAGCAGTTTATTTTTCACGGGGGGCATCGACTATGGCTACACCTTC
CASSLFFTGGIDYGYTF
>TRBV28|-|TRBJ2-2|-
TGTGCCATCCCCAACCACCGGACCGGGGAGCTGTTTTTT
CAIPNHRTGELFF
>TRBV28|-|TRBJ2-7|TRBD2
TGTGCCAGCAGTAAGTTAGCGGGGGGACGGGGCGAGCAGTACTTC
CASSKLAGGRGEQYF
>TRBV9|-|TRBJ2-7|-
TGTGCCAGCAGCGTAGAAGGAGGGCCCTCACGCGAGCAGTACTTC
CASSVEGGPSREQYF
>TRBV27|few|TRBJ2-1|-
TGTGCCAGCATGAGCTATCAAAGCTCCTACAATGAGCAGTTCTTC
CASMSYQSSYNEQFF
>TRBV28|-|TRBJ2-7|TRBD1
TGTGCCAGCGAGGAGACAGGGATGGACGAGCAGTACTTC
CASEETGMDEQYF
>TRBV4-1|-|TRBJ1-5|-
TGCGCCAGCAGCCAAGAGGGGGGAGGGGACCATAGCAATCAGCCCCAGCATTTT
CASSQEGGGDHSNQPQHF
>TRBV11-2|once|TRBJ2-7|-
TGTGCCAGCAGCTTATCGGGGGAGCAGTACTTC
CASSLSGEQYF
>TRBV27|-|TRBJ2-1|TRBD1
TGTGCCAGCAGTTTCTCCCTGGACAGGTACAATGAGCAGTTCTTC
CASSFSLDRYNEQFF
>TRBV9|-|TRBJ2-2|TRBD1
TGTGCCAGCAGCGTAGCTAAAGGGGACAGGGGCAACACCGGGGAGCTGTTTTTT
CASSVAKGDRGNTGELFF
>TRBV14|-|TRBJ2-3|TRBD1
TGTGCCAGCAGCCAAGATCGAGGGAGAGGGGGCGGAACAGATACGCAGTATTTT
CASSQDRGRGGGTDTQYF
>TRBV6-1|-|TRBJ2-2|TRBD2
TGTGCCAGCAGGGTACTAGCGGCAAACACCGGGGAGCTGTTTTTT
CASRVLAANTGELFF
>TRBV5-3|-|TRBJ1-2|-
TGTGCCAGAAGCCCGGAGCAGGGAAAGGGTCTTGGCTATGGCTACACCTTC
CARSPEQGKGLGYGYTF
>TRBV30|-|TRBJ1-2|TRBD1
TGTGCCTGGAGTGTAGGGGGCGCTGCCTATGGCTACACCTTC
CAWSVGGAAYGYTF
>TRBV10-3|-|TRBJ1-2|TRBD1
TGTGCCATCAGTGAGCAAGGGGGCGGCTATGGCTACACCTTC
CAISEQGGGYGYTF
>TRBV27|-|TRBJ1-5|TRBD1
TGTGCCAGCAGTTTAAGGACAGGAGGCAATCAGCCCCAGCATTTT
CASSLRTGGNQPQHF
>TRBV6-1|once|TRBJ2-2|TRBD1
TGTGCCAGTCGGACAGGGGCGAACACCGGGGAGCTGTTTTTT
CASRTGANTGELFF
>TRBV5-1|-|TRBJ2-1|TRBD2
TGCGCCAGCAGCTTGTTTGGGACTAGCGGGAGCTATGAGCAGTTCTTC
CASSLFGTSGSYEQFF
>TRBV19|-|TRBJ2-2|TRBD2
TGTGCCAGTAGTTTAGGACTAGCGAAGTCCGGGGAGCTGTTTTTT
CASSLGLAKSGELFF
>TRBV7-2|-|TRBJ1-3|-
TGTGCCAGCAGCTCGGGGGGGGGTTCTGGAAACACCATATATTTT
CASSSGGGSGNTIYF
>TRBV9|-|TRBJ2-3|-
TGTGCCAGCAGCGTTTGGACCCCGAGGGGGAGAGAGGTAACCCCCTCACTTGGCACAGATACGCAGTATTTT
CASSVWTPRGREVTPSLGTDTQYF
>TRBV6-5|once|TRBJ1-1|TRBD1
TGTGCCAGCAGTTACTCCCCGGGACAGGCTTTGAAAGCTTTCTTT
CASSYSPGQALKAFF